The 30 T cell receptor delta chains below all came from one sample that was sequenced in a study of gamma-delta T cells after stem cell transplantation. TCRdb reprocessed the RT-PCR reads through CATT. The data hold some 1,400 delta-chain clones, with 9% to 12% observed a single time. The sample was gamma-delta T cells. The receptors here all came from a human donor. It is not recorded whose cells these are; they may come from a transplant donor.

About this clone: One end of the junction fails to match germline, which may point to a read error. The J gene is TRDJ1, the V gene TRDV1; TRDD3 matches at 8 bases. CDR3 size: 19 residues. Germline CDR1 reads TSWWSYY; CDR2 reads QGS. CDR3 loop: CALGELQDPTGYGDDKLIF. The DNA of the CDR3 is TGTGCTCTTGGGGAACTACAAGATCCTACGGGATACGGGGACGATAAACTCATCTTC.

Regarding this clone: A junction end diverges from the germline sequence, so it may reflect a read error. V is TRDV2 and J is TRDJ3; tentatively, D is TRDD3 (5 bases). The J gene, missing from TCRdb, was assigned here through DNA to germline matching. The CDR3 is made up of 17 amino acids. Germline V gene data show CDR1 as GEAIGNYY and CDR2 as EKD. Here the CDR3 reads CACVGVTSSWDTRKMFF. The CDR3 region has the DNA TGTGCCTGTGTGGGCGTAACGAGCTCCTGGGACACCCGAAAGATGTTTTTC.

This clone is medium-sized within its sample. The V call is TRDV2, the J call TRDJ1; 13 bases are a match to TRDD3. The CDR3 runs 19 residues. V shed 3 bases, J shed 1 base, and the junction held 13 bases outside the gene matches. Germline CDR1 and CDR2: GEAIGNYY and EKD. CDR3 sequence: CACDQILTGGYAGTDKLIF. The CDR3, as DNA: TGTGCCTGTGACCAGATCCTTACTGGGGGATACGCGGGCACCGATAAACTCATCTTT.

The table lists this clone with a few counts. The protein TCRdb gives is from a much larger clone and does not agree with this DNA's translation at residue 7, likely a read error; the protein shown here comes from the DNA. The chain is built from TRDV2 and TRDJ1, with 9 positions matching TRDD3. The CDR3 extends over 21 amino acids. CDR1 is GEAIGNYY, CDR2 EKD, per germline. The junction had 20 bases not matched to a gene; V was cut back by 0 bases and J by 1 base. The CDR3 sequence is CACDTVGSNRRTGGLTDKLIF. CDR3 in DNA: TGTGCCTGTGACACCGTTGGGTCCAACCGGCGTACTGGGGGACTCACCGATAAACTCATCTTT.

Only a few counts were recorded for this clone. TCRdb lists the protein of a much larger clone for this DNA, which differs at residue 8, so this is likely a read error; the protein given here is translated from the DNA itself. The chain couples TRDV3 to TRDJ1; possibly TRDD2 for D (6 bases). V was shortened by 5 bases and J by 5 bases, with 21 bases between the two germline ends. Germline values: CDR1 TVYSNPD, CDR2 GDNSRS (reference sequence). The CDR3 has 14 amino acids. CDR3 residues: CALSSYDQGDKLIF. The CDR3 DNA is TGTGCCCTCTCCTCCTACGACCAGGGGGATAAACTCATCTTT.

This rearrangement joins TRDV3 to TRDJ1; either TRDD2 or TRDD3 may fit D (6 bases each). Here the J gene came from matching the DNA to germline, since TCRdb omits it. Germline V gene lookup returns CDR1 TVYSNPD and CDR2 GDNSRS (reference sequence). V was cut by 5 bases and J by 5 bases, with 18 bases left in between. The CDR3 sequence is 13 residues long. The CDR3 DNA sequence: TGTGCCCTCTCCTACGACCTGGGGGATAAACTCATCTTT. This sequence encodes CALSYDLGDKLIF.

In its sample, this clone was seen a few times. The genes are TRDV2 and TRDJ1, with D possibly matching TRDD3 (5 bases). Because TCRdb records no J gene, it was assigned here through a match of the DNA to germline. The CDR3 is 14 residues long. CDR1 is GEAIGNYY, CDR2 EKD, per germline. Trimming took off 2 bases at V and 2 bases at J, with 11 bases between the two ends. As DNA, the CDR3 is TGTGCCTGTGACAACCTTGGGGTTACCGATAAACTCATCTTT. Translated: CACDNLGVTDKLIF.

Notes on this clone: A far larger clone is one nucleotide away, so this likely arose from a read error. Other DNA sequences from this sample encode an identical CDR3 as well. The genes are TRDV2 and TRDJ1, with a weak D call TRDD3 (6 bases). This CDR3 has 14 residues. Germline assignment: CDR1 GEAIGNYY and CDR2 EKD. CDR3 sequence reads: CACDTVSGERELIF. The CDR3 DNA sequence: TGTGCTTGTGACACCGTGTCGGGGGAGAGGGAACTCATCTTT.

This clone rates as large. Other nucleotide sequences from this sample produce the same CDR3. The chain combines TRDV1 with TRDJ1; 12 positions agree with TRDD3. The CDR3 has 23 amino acids. After removal of 4 bases from V and 0 bases from J, the junction contained 24 bases not matched to a gene. Germline CDR1 reads TSWWSYY; CDR2 reads QGS. The CDR3 loop reads CALGVIRPGQPYWGIQYTDKLIF. CDR3 coding DNA: TGTGCTCTTGGGGTTATTCGTCCCGGACAACCCTACTGGGGGATACAGTACACCGATAAACTCATCTTT.

No J gene was named, though the V gene is TRDV2; no DNA check was done on the table's D call, TRDD3. CDR1 and CDR2 from the germline V gene are GEAIGNYY and EKD. This CDR3 has 14 residues. In DNA, the CDR3 is TGTGCCTGTGACCGATTGGGGGACGGGAAGAAGCTCATCTTT. Its protein product is CACDRLGDGKKLIF.

In the case of this clone: A far larger clone is only one base removed, so a read error is likely. Other DNA sequences in this sample translate to the same CDR3. This chain connects TRDV2 to TRDJ1, with 10 bases identical to TRDD3. The J segment lost 8 bases and the V segment lost 0 bases, leaving 20 bases of the junction unmatched. This CDR3 spans 19 amino acids. Germline CDR1 is GEAIGNYY and CDR2 is EKD. CDR3 residues: CACDTVMAQLGDRIGKLIF. CDR3 nucleotides: TGTGCCTGTGACACCGTTATGGCTCAGCTGGGGGATAGAATCGGCAAACTCATCTTT.

This clone was detected only a few times. In DNA, the CDR3 is TGTGCCTGTGACACCCTTCCTACGGGGGATACGAGCACCGATAAACTCATCTTT. It encodes CACDTLPTGDTSTDKLIF. The V gene is TRDV2, the J gene TRDJ1; TRDD3 matches 10 bases. The length of the CDR3 is 18 residues. V trimming: 0 bases; J trimming: 1 base; junction bases outside the gene matches: 10. Per germline, CDR1 GEAIGNYY and CDR2 EKD.

The rearrangement joins TRDV2 to TRDJ2, with 12 nucleotides matching TRDD3. TCRdb offers no J gene call, so here the DNA was matched to germline to obtain one. Germline CDR1 is GEAIGNYY and CDR2 is EKD. J lost 2 bases, V lost 0 bases, and 21 bases had no gene match. This CDR3 has 23 amino acids. The CDR3, as DNA: TGTGCCTGTGACACCCTGACACCCGTACTGGGGGATACACCACCGGACTTGACAGCACAACTCTTCTTT. Protein sequence: CACDTLTPVLGDTPPDLTAQLFF.

The rearrangement joins TRDV2 to TRDJ1; tentative D call: TRDD3 (5 bases). Matching the DNA to germline supplied the J gene, which TCRdb does not give. V was shortened by 4 bases and J by 2 bases, with 13 bases between the two germline ends. Per germline, CDR1 GEAIGNYY and CDR2 EKD. The CDR3 is 14 amino acids. The CDR3: CACETRGRTDKLIF. In DNA, the CDR3 is TGTGCCTGTGAGACACGGGGGCGGACCGATAAACTCATCTTT.

By sample share, this clone is medium-sized. This chain joins TRDV2 and TRDJ1; 12 bases line up with TRDD3. The CDR3 covers 16 residues. CDR1 and CDR2 (germline): GEAIGNYY, EKD. V gave up 2 bases and J gave up 2 bases; unmatched junction bases: 5. CDR3 sequence reads: CACDKLGDTRTDKLIF. The CDR3 region has the DNA TGTGCCTGTGACAAGCTGGGGGATACGAGAACCGATAAACTCATCTTT.

To note about this clone: A far more abundant clone sits one base away, making this likely a read error. Other DNA sequences in this sample translate to the same CDR3. The chain employs TRDV2 and TRDJ1, with D perhaps TRDD3 (6 bases). Germline assignment: CDR1 GEAIGNYY and CDR2 EKD. Trimming shortened V by 3 bases and J by 1 base, and 23 bases separated the two germline ends. The CDR3 has 18 amino acids. The CDR3 region has the DNA TGTGCCTGTGACTCATTACTGGGAGATACGCGTGTCACCGATAAACTCATCTTT. The encoded protein is CACDSLLGDTRVTDKLIF.

In this sample, this clone is large (0.1 to 1%). The CDR3 loop is CACDTLPSRAGGSYTDKLIF. The CDR3 nucleotides are TGTGCCTGTGACACTCTACCTTCTAGGGCTGGGGGCTCGTACACCGATAAACTCATCTTT. The V and J genes are TRDV2 and TRDJ1, with 7 positions matching TRDD3. This CDR3 contains 20 residues. J lost 0 bases, V lost 1 base, and 19 bases had no gene match. The germline CDR1 and CDR2 sequences are GEAIGNYY and EKD.

This clone is categorized as large (0.1 to 1%). The same CDR3 arises from other DNA sequences in this sample as well. The rearrangement uses TRDV2 and TRDJ1; D perhaps matches TRDD3 (6 bases). The CDR3 totals 18 residues. V lost 0 bases and J 2 bases, leaving 21 bases between the germline ends. CDR1 and CDR2 (germline): GEAIGNYY, EKD. CDR3 nucleotide sequence: TGTGCCTGTGACACCGTTGGGGGTCCCCCCTATGGGACCGATAAACTCATCTTT. Translated, it gives CACDTVGGPPYGTDKLIF.

V usage is TRDV2 and J usage is TRDJ3; 12 nucleotides agree with TRDD3. TCRdb supplies no J gene; here it was assigned by aligning the nucleotide sequence to germline. The CDR3 is 23 residues long. The V segment lost 2 bases and the J segment 0 bases; nucleotides outside the gene matches: 16. Germline assignment: CDR1 GEAIGNYY and CDR2 EKD. The CDR3 is CACDNVLGDTETSGSWDTRQMFF. The CDR3 DNA is TGTGCCTGTGACAACGTACTGGGGGATACCGAGACGTCCGGCTCCTGGGACACCCGACAGATGTTTTTC.

As concerns this clone: A read error may produce the germline difference seen at one junction end. J is TRDJ1 and V is TRDV2, with D possibly matching TRDD3 (6 bases). The CDR3 length is 18 residues. Germline V CDR1 and CDR2: GEAIGNYY, EKD. The CDR3 DNA reads TGTGCCCGTGACACTTTGTTCGCTGGGGCCAGAGGTTCGGATAAACTCATCTTT. Amino acid sequence: CARDTLFAGARGSDKLIF.

A few counts support this clone. V and J are TRDV3 and TRDJ1, with D possibly being TRDD2 or TRDD3 (6 bases each). The V and J ends lost 5 bases and 5 bases respectively, with 27 bases between them. The germline CDR1 and CDR2 sequences are TVYSNPD and GDNSRS (reference sequence). The CDR3 has 16 residues. CDR3 bases: TGTGCCCTCTCCCTCTCCTCCTACGACCTGGGGGATAAACTCATCTTT. Translation gives CALSLSSYDLGDKLIF.

Concerning this clone itself: The protein recorded in TCRdb matches a much larger clone and deviates from this DNA's translation at residue 16, suggesting a read error; the protein here is obtained by translating the DNA. The rearrangement joins TRDV2 to TRDJ1, with TRDD3 matching over 13 bases. Germline CDR1 GEAIGNYY, CDR2 EKD. CDR3 length: 18 amino acids. CDR3 nucleotide sequence: TGTGCCTGTGACTCATTACTGGGGGATACGCGTGTCACCGATAAACCCATCTTT. It yields the protein CACDSLLGDTRVTDKPIF.

The chain uses TRDV2 and TRDJ1; 8 nucleotides line up with TRDD3. No J segment appears in TCRdb, so it was assigned here by matching the sequence to germline. Germline V gives CDR1 GEAIGNYY, CDR2 EKD. The J segment lost 1 base and the V segment lost 1 base, leaving 16 bases of the junction unmatched. CDR3 size: 19 residues. The chain's CDR3 is CACDTWYGYKGDSTDKLIF. CDR3 bases: TGTGCCTGTGACACTTGGTATGGCTACAAGGGGGATAGCACCGATAAACTCATCTTT.

This clone was observed a few times. The chain joins TRDV2 to TRDJ1, with 7 bases aligning to TRDD3. The J gene is absent in TCRdb and was assigned here via DNA matching to germline. The CDR3 covers 17 residues. Trimming at V came to 3 bases and at J to 5 bases, leaving 17 bases not matched to a gene. Germline CDR1 GEAIGNYY, CDR2 EKD. CDR3 loop: CACDPVALGVRRDKLIF. CDR3 bases: TGTGCCTGTGACCCGGTGGCCCTGGGGGTTCGGCGGGATAAACTCATCTTT.

This clone ranks as medium-sized. Within the sample, other DNA sequences also encode this same CDR3. The rearrangement links TRDV2 to TRDJ1, with TRDD3 matching 8 bases. Assignment of the J gene here rests on matching the DNA to germline, because TCRdb gives none. CDR3 size: 19 residues. With V trimmed by 0 bases and J by 7 bases, 21 bases remained unmatched. Germline V CDR1 and CDR2: GEAIGNYY, EKD. CDR3: CACDTGRAQRGDRSGKLIF. The CDR3 DNA sequence: TGTGCCTGTGACACCGGTAGGGCTCAGCGGGGGGATAGAAGCGGTAAACTCATCTTT.

This clone is termed large. The chain uses TRDV2 and TRDJ1, with 7 bases aligning to TRDD3. Germline V CDR1 and CDR2: GEAIGNYY, EKD. This CDR3 has 17 residues. Unmatched junction bases numbered 15, after V lost 4 bases and J lost 2 bases. The CDR3 here is CACERLGANRGTDKLIF. CDR3 nucleotides: TGTGCCTGTGAGAGGCTGGGGGCGAACCGGGGTACCGATAAACTCATCTTT.

This clone was seen a single time. The chain has TRDV2 and TRDJ1; no clear D. No J segment appears in TCRdb, so it was assigned here by matching the sequence to germline. CDR1 is GEAIGNYY, CDR2 EKD, per germline. This CDR3 region has 15 residues. V was cut by 5 bases and J by 0 bases, with 15 bases left in between. The CDR3: CACVPRAGDTDKLIF. The CDR3 DNA reads as TGTGCCTGTGTCCCCAGGGCGGGCGACACCGATAAACTCATCTTT.

A few counts support this clone. Just one base apart from a much larger clone, this may be a read error. This chain connects TRDV2 to TRDJ3, with D possibly matching TRDD3 (5 bases). The V end lost 2 bases, the J end lost 0 bases, and 19 bases lay between the germline ends. The germline V gene encodes CDR1 GEAIGNYY and CDR2 EKD. The CDR3 extends over 20 amino acids. CDR3 sequence: CACDKTEGALSSWDTRQMFF. CDR3 sequence (DNA): TGTGCCTGTGACAAAACGGAGGGGGCTTTAAGCTCCTGGGACACCCGACAGATGTTTTTC.

The J gene is TRDJ1, the V gene TRDV2, with D possibly being TRDD3 (6 bases). The J gene was not available in TCRdb and was assigned here by matching the DNA to germline segments. CDR1 is GEAIGNYY, CDR2 EKD, per germline. This CDR3 contains 20 residues. The ends were cut back, 3 bases at V and 1 base at J, with 29 bases in the middle. For the CDR3, the DNA is TGTGCCTGTGACGGCACCGGCGGTGGGGGCACGAAGGGCACCACCGATAAACTCATCTTT. It yields the protein CACDGTGGGGTKGTTDKLIF.

A note on this clone: The protein TCRdb lists belongs to a much larger clone and differs from this DNA's translation at residues 11 and 12, which points to a read error; the protein shown is made from the DNA. The chain has TRDV2 and TRDJ1; 11 nucleotides align to TRDD3. V lost 2 bases, J lost 0 bases, and 10 bases stayed unmatched. Germline-derived CDR1 and CDR2 are GEAIGNYY and EKD. The CDR3 extends over 18 amino acids. The CDR3 region has the DNA TGTGCCTGTGACATAGTGGGGGATACGCGACCTCACACCGATAAACTCATCTTT. The encoded protein is CACDIVGDTRPHTDKLIF.